Sequencing of this T cell receptor beta chain was carried out in a study of blood T cell repertoires in COVID-19. Participants were aged about 18 to 100 years from roughly 25 US areas. The study assigned cohorts using participant-reported clinical history. Donors in Cohort 3 who had recovered were those with two negative PCRs, healthcare professional clearance, or resolution of their symptoms. Germline V CDR1 and CDR2: SNHLY, FYNNEI. The V segment lost 9 bases and the J segment 4 bases; nucleotides outside the gene matches: 4. The CDR3 totals 12 residues. The authors' processing: Counts of nucleated cells, estimated from reference gene primer amplification, were obtained. Produced via immunoSEQ multiplex PCR; TCRdb's table is partial and in-frame only. V, J and clone size reflect that table, while D and trimming were determined from the DNA. The sample includes hundreds of thousands of clones, 75% to 90% of them seen just once.

The sequencing sample was made of PBMCs or T cells enriched from blood (not recorded which). The V and J genes are TRBV2 and TRBJ2-3; 7 nucleotides align to TRBD2. The TCR comes from a woman in her 40s who had recovered from COVID-19. The CDR3 here is CARAGIADTQYF. CDR3 bases: TGTGCCAGAGCGGGGATAGCAGATACGCAGTATTTT.